The 9 T cell receptor beta chains presented below share a single source sample, sequenced in a study of post-analysis software for immune sequencing data. Findings and caveats of the study: TRBV segments more frequent in patients than in controls numbered five and included TRBV5-6, TRBV5-1 and TRBV20-1.

Unique molecular identifiers tagged the TCR beta cDNA libraries. TCRdb recomputed calls from the PCR reads with MiXCR, one row per CDR3 protein. The sample shows hundreds of thousands of distinct CDR3 sequences, 44% of them seen only once. Their specific antigens are unknown. Sequenced sample: blood. These receptors all stem from a girl between 10 and 17 years old with multiple sclerosis.

This clonotype was observed a handful of times. The chain has TRBV10-3 and TRBJ2-7; tentatively, D is TRBD1 (5 bases). Germline loops: CDR1 ENHRY, CDR2 SYGVKD. V was pared by 0 bases and J by 0 bases, with 12 bases between. This CDR3 contains 16 residues. The CDR3 DNA follows: TGTGCCATCAGTGAGTCGAGGCAGGGAAACTCCTACGAGCAGTACTTC. Protein sequence: CAISESRQGNSYEQYF.

Regarding this clonotype: A read error may be the cause here, since a much bigger clone is one base away. The genes are TRBV12-3 or TRBV12-4 and TRBJ1-2, with TRBD1 matching over 8 bases. The CDR3 sequence is 14 residues long. The J segment lost 4 bases and the V segment lost 6 bases, leaving 7 bases of the junction unmatched. CDR3 coding DNA: TGTGCCAGCAGCCCACAGGGGGGGCCCTATGGCTACACCTTC. Residues: CASSPQGGPYGYTF.

This clonotype was recorded a few times. V is TRBV3-1 and J is TRBJ2-5; D gene unclear. The germline V gene encodes CDR1 LGHDT and CDR2 YNNKEL (reference sequence). The V end was cut by 1 base, the J end by 11 bases, with 11 bases between. The CDR3 has 12 residues. The CDR3 nucleotides are TGTGCCAGCAGCCAAGGGCAAGTGGGGCAGTACTTC. Translated: CASSQGQVGQYF.

The V call is TRBV20-1, the J call TRBJ2-1; TRBD2 aligns across 7 bases. This CDR3 has 14 amino acids. The trim removed 2 bases at V and 8 bases at J, leaving 9 bases unmatched. Germline-derived CDR1 and CDR2 are DFQATT and SNEGSKA (reference sequence). The CDR3 spells CSARRGGRRDEQFF. CDR3 nucleotide sequence: TGCAGTGCTAGAAGAGGCGGGAGAAGGGATGAGCAGTTCTTC.

This clonotype was detected a few times. The chain recombines TRBV6-5 with TRBJ1-2, with D unresolved. In germline, CDR1 is MNHEY, CDR2 SVGAGI. Trimming removed 10 bases from V and 3 bases from J, with 15 bases in between. This CDR3 comprises 13 residues. The CDR3 spells CATTPGSHYGYTF. CDR3 bases: TGTGCCACCACACCCGGGTCCCACTATGGCTACACCTTC.

This clonotype was seen more than once but under ten times. V and J are TRBV29-1 and TRBJ1-1; D is possibly TRBD1 (6 bases). The V gene lost 5 bases and the J gene lost 0 bases, with 13 bases spanning the gap. The CDR3 has 14 residues. Per the germline V gene, CDR1 is SQVTM and CDR2 is ANQGSEA. CDR3 amino acids: CSVRAGDMNTEAFF. The CDR3 nucleotides read TGCAGCGTTAGAGCCGGGGACATGAACACTGAAGCTTTCTTT.

A few counts support this clonotype. The chain has TRBV6-5 and TRBJ2-5; 10 bases match TRBD1. Germline V gene sequence: CDR1 MNHEY, CDR2 SVGAGI. V lost 4 bases and J lost 11; bases outside the gene matches: 13. This CDR3 comprises 15 residues. CDR3 in amino acids: CASSFTGTGVPLQYF. CDR3 nucleotides: TGTGCCAGCAGTTTTACCGGGACAGGGGTCCCCCTACAGTACTTC.

The chain uses TRBV24-1 and TRBJ2-1, with 7 bases fitting TRBD2. CDR3 size: 13 residues. V gave up 7 bases and J gave up 8 bases; unmatched junction bases: 7. The germline V gene has CDR1 KGHDR and CDR2 SFDVKD. The CDR3 DNA is TGTGCCACCAGCACCGGGAGGAGGGATGAGCAGTTCTTC. This encodes CATSTGRRDEQFF.

This rearrangement joins TRBV27 to TRBJ2-7; D not resolved. Germline assignment: CDR1 MNHEY and CDR2 SMNVEV (reference sequence). The CDR3 spans 16 residues. The germline V and J ends were trimmed by 0 bases and 0 bases, with 12 bases remaining between them. As DNA, the CDR3 is TGTGCCAGCAGTTTATCGATCACAGAAAGCTCCTACGAGCAGTACTTC. Amino acids: CASSLSITESSYEQYF.